These T cell receptor beta chains were read from a single sample in a study of beta chain features in type 1 diabetes. TCRdb's copy holds only in-frame clones and misses some; the assay was immunoSEQ multiplex PCR. This sample has around 290,000 clones, with 8% found just once. The sequencing input was central memory CD4+ T cells from blood. The receptor source for this set is a woman aged 18-29 years in good health. Both conserved end residues are part of each CDR3. D genes are given only for firm matches. A row's size may be missing; if present it is once, few, many or a size class.

clone size: few
D gene: -
J gene: TRBJ2-2
V gene: TRBV27
CDR3 protein: CASSLRGWDTGELFF
CDR3 DNA: TGTGCCAGCAGTTTACGTGGTTGGGACACCGGGGAGCTGTTTTTT

clone size: few
D gene: -
J gene: TRBJ2-5
V gene: TRBV7-6
CDR3 protein: CASSQTQGLRQETQYF
CDR3 DNA: TGTGCCAGCAGCCAGACCCAGGGATTACGGCAAGAGACCCAGTACTTC

clone size: few
D gene: -
J gene: TRBJ1-3
V gene: TRBV7-2
CDR3 protein: CASSLAGPGNTIYF
CDR3 DNA: TGTGCCAGCAGCTTGGCGGGCCCCGGAAACACCATATATTTT

clone size: few
D gene: TRBD2
J gene: TRBJ2-7
V gene: TRBV7-2
CDR3 protein: CASSSVAGGDYEQYF
CDR3 DNA: TGTGCCAGCAGCTCCGTAGCGGGAGGGGACTACGAGCAGTACTTC

clone size: -
D gene: -
J gene: TRBJ1-5
V gene: TRBV10-2
CDR3 protein: CASSESGRGFYNQPQHF
CDR3 DNA: TGCGCCAGCAGTGAGTCGGGTCGTGGCTTTTACAATCAGCCCCAGCATTTT

clone size: few
D gene: TRBD1
J gene: TRBJ1-2
V gene: TRBV18
CDR3 protein: CASSARQGRFNYGYTF
CDR3 DNA: TGTGCCAGCTCAGCTCGACAGGGGAGATTTAACTATGGCTACACCTTC

clone size: -
D gene: TRBD1
J gene: TRBJ1-1
V gene: TRBV7-9
CDR3 protein: CASSGKGQVLMNTEAFF
CDR3 DNA: TGTGCCAGCAGCGGAAAGGGACAGGTCCTCATGAACACTGAAGCTTTCTTT

clone size: -
D gene: -
J gene: TRBJ2-1
V gene: TRBV27
CDR3 protein: CASSTVSSSEQFF
CDR3 DNA: TGTGCCAGCAGTACGGTATCTAGCTCTGAGCAGTTCTTC

clone size: few
D gene: TRBD1
J gene: TRBJ2-5
V gene: TRBV29-1
CDR3 protein: CSVRKGAGETQYF
CDR3 DNA: TGCAGCGTTCGGAAGGGGGCAGGCGAGACCCAGTACTTC

clone size: few
D gene: TRBD2
J gene: TRBJ2-5
V gene: TRBV7-8
CDR3 protein: CASSVGTSGKETQYF
CDR3 DNA: TGTGCCAGCAGCGTAGGGACTAGCGGGAAAGAGACCCAGTACTTC

clone size: few
D gene: TRBD1
J gene: TRBJ1-1
V gene: TRBV6-1
CDR3 protein: CASSRRGTEAFF
CDR3 DNA: TGTGCCAGCAGTCGCAGGGGGACTGAAGCTTTCTTT

clone size: -
D gene: -
J gene: TRBJ1-4
V gene: TRBV7-2
CDR3 protein: CASSKQGYEKLFF
CDR3 DNA: TGTGCCAGCAGCAAACAGGGTTACGAAAAACTGTTTTTT

clone size: -
D gene: -
J gene: TRBJ1-6
V gene: TRBV28
CDR3 protein: CASSLFGVSPLHF
CDR3 DNA: TGTGCCAGCAGTTTATTCGGGGTGTCACCCCTCCACTTT

clone size: -
D gene: TRBD2
J gene: TRBJ2-1
V gene: TRBV7-2
CDR3 protein: CASLRTGLGLFF
CDR3 DNA: TGTGCCAGCCTCAGGACGGGACTAGGGTTATTCTTC

clone size: few
D gene: TRBD1
J gene: TRBJ2-5
V gene: TRBV2
CDR3 protein: CASSGDRATKETQYF
CDR3 DNA: TGTGCCAGCAGTGGGGACAGGGCAACGAAAGAGACCCAGTACTTC

clone size: -
D gene: -
J gene: TRBJ1-5
V gene: TRBV7-6
CDR3 protein: CASSLARGQDSNQPQHF
CDR3 DNA: TGTGCCAGCAGCTTAGCGCGGGGCCAGGATAGCAATCAGCCCCAGCATTTT

clone size: -
D gene: TRBD1
J gene: TRBJ1-5
V gene: TRBV27
CDR3 protein: CASSQGARQPQHF
CDR3 DNA: TGTGCCAGCAGCCAGGGGGCAAGACAGCCCCAGCATTTT

clone size: many
D gene: TRBD1
J gene: TRBJ1-2
V gene: TRBV27
CDR3 protein: CASSPTRDRGLYGYTF
CDR3 DNA: TGTGCCAGCAGTCCCACCCGGGACAGGGGGCTCTATGGCTACACCTTC

clone size: few
D gene: TRBD2
J gene: TRBJ2-5
V gene: TRBV30
CDR3 protein: CAWTVLAGSVGETQYF
CDR3 DNA: TGTGCCTGGACCGTGCTAGCGGGATCGGTTGGAGAGACCCAGTACTTC

clone size: few
D gene: -
J gene: TRBJ2-3
V gene: TRBV7-9
CDR3 protein: CASSPSTDTQYF
CDR3 DNA: TGTGCCAGCAGTCCTAGCACAGATACGCAGTATTTT

clone size: -
D gene: -
J gene: TRBJ2-2
V gene: TRBV5-4
CDR3 protein: CASRGLGAAGELFF
CDR3 DNA: TGTGCCAGCAGGGGGTTGGGGGCGGCCGGGGAGCTGTTTTTT

clone size: -
D gene: -
J gene: TRBJ2-6
V gene: TRBV30
CDR3 protein: CAWRRGGSGANVLTF
CDR3 DNA: TGTGCCTGGAGGAGAGGTGGCTCTGGGGCCAACGTCCTGACTTTC

clone size: many
D gene: -
J gene: TRBJ2-1
V gene: TRBV10-3
CDR3 protein: CAIKGFNYNEQFF
CDR3 DNA: TGTGCCATCAAAGGTTTTAACTACAATGAGCAGTTCTTC

clone size: few
D gene: TRBD1
J gene: TRBJ2-3
V gene: TRBV18
CDR3 protein: CASSPGQVATDTQYF
CDR3 DNA: TGTGCCAGCTCACCGGGACAGGTGGCGACAGATACGCAGTATTTT

clone size: -
D gene: -
J gene: TRBJ2-3
V gene: TRBV29-1
CDR3 protein: CSVDGGFTSTDTQYF
CDR3 DNA: TGCAGCGTAGACGGCGGGTTTACTAGCACAGATACGCAGTATTTT

clone size: few
D gene: TRBD2
J gene: TRBJ2-1
V gene: TRBV29-1
CDR3 protein: CSAGTSGYNEQFF
CDR3 DNA: TGCAGCGCCGGGACTAGCGGTTACAATGAGCAGTTCTTC

clone size: few
D gene: -
J gene: TRBJ2-5
V gene: TRBV29-1
CDR3 protein: CSVAPRGAETQYF
CDR3 DNA: TGCAGCGTTGCCCCCCGAGGGGCAGAGACCCAGTACTTC

clone size: few
D gene: -
J gene: TRBJ1-2
V gene: TRBV5-1
CDR3 protein: CASSPGEGYGYTF
CDR3 DNA: TGCGCCAGCAGCCCCGGAGAAGGCTATGGCTACACCTTC

clone size: few
D gene: -
J gene: TRBJ2-7
V gene: TRBV7-8
CDR3 protein: CASSLVVAGSYEQYF
CDR3 DNA: TGTGCCAGCAGCTTAGTCGTCGCAGGGTCCTACGAGCAGTACTTC

clone size: -
D gene: -
J gene: TRBJ1-5
V gene: TRBV28
CDR3 protein: CASRTDPNQPQHF
CDR3 DNA: TGTGCCAGCAGAACAGACCCTAATCAGCCCCAGCATTTT

clone size: few
D gene: TRBD2
J gene: TRBJ2-7
V gene: TRBV4-1
CDR3 protein: CASSPVRAGVAYEQYF
CDR3 DNA: TGCGCCAGCAGCCCGGTCCGCGCGGGGGTGGCCTACGAGCAGTACTTC